These 29 T cell receptor beta chains originate from one sample sequenced in a study of blood T cell repertoires in COVID-19. TCRdb keeps only in-frame clones here, not all; method: immunoSEQ multiplex PCR. The sample yields approximately 50,000 clones, about 80% seen once. Source material: peripheral blood. All receptors come from a man in his sixties or seventies with active COVID-19.

The chain combines TRBV2 with TRBJ2-7, with TRBD1 matching over 10 bases. Germline-derived CDR1 and CDR2 are SNHLY and FYNNEI. The CDR3 has 15 amino acids. The V segment lost 1 base and the J segment 6 bases; nucleotides outside the gene matches: 6. The DNA of the CDR3 is TGTGCCAGCAGTGAAGGTGGGACAGGGGCGGTCGAGCAGTACTTC. It specifies CASSEGGTGAVEQYF.

As DNA, the CDR3 is TGTGCCAGCAGCCTTCGACAGGGCCGGGGGGAAGCTTTCTTT. This sequence encodes CASSLRQGRGEAFF. The chain joins TRBV6-5 to TRBJ1-1; 7 nucleotides align to TRBD1. This CDR3 has 14 residues. Germline assignment: CDR1 MNHEY and CDR2 SVGAGI. V gave up 6 bases and J gave up 8 bases; unmatched junction bases: 12.

The rearrangement joins TRBV19 to TRBJ1-4; D gene ambiguous. Germline CDR1 reads LNHDA; CDR2 reads SQIVND (reference sequence). CDR3 length equals 14 residues. Trimming took off 6 bases at V and 4 bases at J, with 12 bases between the two ends. The DNA for the CDR3 is TGTGCCAGTAGCCCGTGGCAGTTTAATGAAAAACTGTTTTTT. Translation: CASSPWQFNEKLFF.

CDR3 sequence reads: CASSSGGTGLNTQYF. CDR3 coding DNA: TGTGCCAGCAGCTCAGGAGGGACAGGGTTAAATACGCAGTATTTT. The V call is TRBV13, the J call TRBJ2-3; 9 bases match TRBD1. The CDR3 extends over 15 amino acids. Germline V CDR1 and CDR2: PRHDT, FYEKMQ (reference sequence). The V segment lost 4 bases and the J segment 7 bases; nucleotides outside the gene matches: 9. The entire variable domain, with the rest obtained from reference TRBV13 and TRBJ2-3, is as follows: AAGVIQSPRHLIKEKRETATLKCYPIPRHDTVYWYQQGPGQDPQFLISFYEKMQSDKGSIPDRFSAQQFSDYHSELNMSSLELGDSALYFCASSSGGTGLNTQYFGPGTRLTVL.

The rearrangement uses TRBV28 and TRBJ2-1; possibly TRBD2 for D (6 bases). The CDR3 length is 15 residues. V gave up 8 bases and J gave up 0 bases, with 14 bases separating them. Germline assignment: CDR1 MDHEN and CDR2 SYDVKM. This CDR3 reads CASFGGKSSYNEQFF. CDR3 bases: TGTGCCAGCTTTGGGGGGAAGAGCTCCTACAATGAGCAGTTCTTC.

The V call is TRBV4-1, the J call TRBJ2-1; 12 bases agree with TRBD2. The CDR3 spans 15 residues. V dropped 2 bases and J dropped 8; count of bases not matched to a gene: 4. The V gene's germline CDR1 is MGHRA and CDR2 YSYEKL. The CDR3 protein is CASSQRPSGGDEQFF. CDR3 DNA sequence: TGCGCCAGCAGCCAAAGGCCTAGCGGGGGGGATGAGCAGTTCTTC.

CDR3 bases: TGCGCCAGCAGCTTGGAACAGTACCCTAACTATGGCTACACCTTC. Encoded protein: CASSLEQYPNYGYTF. This rearrangement joins TRBV5-1 to TRBJ1-2; no clear D gene. V was pared by 0 bases and J by 0 bases, with 9 bases between. Germline V CDR1 and CDR2: SGHRS, YFSETQ. The CDR3 totals 15 residues.

The genes are TRBV4-3 and TRBJ1-4; 8 nucleotides line up with TRBD1. The CDR3 is made up of 20 amino acids. Trimming cost V 4 bases and J 0 bases; bases outside gene matches: 16. Germline V gene sequence: CDR1 LGHNA, CDR2 YSLEER. The CDR3 reads CASSPPPGGAGRATNEKLFF. DNA for the CDR3: TGCGCCAGCAGCCCTCCGCCAGGGGGCGCAGGGAGGGCAACTAATGAAAAACTGTTTTTT.

The CDR3 sequence is CAWSSFSRRTNYGYTF. CDR3 coding DNA: TGTGCCTGGAGTTCCTTTTCCCGGCGGACTAACTATGGCTACACCTTC. The gene calls are TRBV30 and TRBJ1-2; D is uncertain. Germline assignment: CDR1 GTSNPN and CDR2 SVGIG (reference sequence). This CDR3 contains 16 residues. Trimming left V 2 bases short and J 0 bases short, with 16 bases between.

This clone appeared once. The CDR3 DNA reads TGTGCCAGTAGTATTTTCCGGGACAGTGAAGCTTTCTTT. Its translation is CASSIFRDSEAFF. The chain is built from TRBV19 and TRBJ1-1; TRBD1 matches 7 bases. The germline V gene has CDR1 LNHDA and CDR2 SQIVND (reference sequence). The CDR3 totals 13 residues. V was pared by 3 bases and J by 7 bases, with 5 bases of the junction left unmatched.

The rearrangement uses TRBV10-1 and TRBJ2-5; D unclear. Trimming pared 4 bases from V and 4 bases from J, leaving 10 bases between. The CDR3 loop spans 13 amino acids. Germline CDR1 reads WNHNN; CDR2 reads SYGVQD (reference sequence). This chain's CDR3 is CASSGEVRETQYF. The CDR3 DNA reads as TGCGCCAGCAGTGGTGAGGTTAGAGAGACCCAGTACTTC.

The chain is built from TRBV5-4 and TRBJ2-7, with D possibly being TRBD2 (6 bases). The germline CDR1 and CDR2 sequences are SGHNT and YYREEE (reference sequence). The ends were cut back, 3 bases at V and 2 bases at J, with 15 bases in the middle. The CDR3 has 15 residues. The CDR3 sequence is CASSWGAAGPYEQYF. In nucleotides, the CDR3 is TGTGCCAGCAGCTGGGGAGCGGCGGGGCCCTACGAGCAGTACTTC.

The V gene is TRBV10-3, the J gene TRBJ1-2; 9 bases match TRBD1. The CDR3 runs 18 residues. CDR1 is ENHRY and CDR2 is SYGVKD in the germline V gene. J gave up 7 bases and V 3 bases, and 18 bases lay outside the gene matches. The CDR3 loop reads CAISDPRWGQGQDLGYTF. The CDR3 nucleotides read TGTGCCATCAGTGACCCACGGTGGGGACAGGGCCAAGATCTTGGCTACACCTTC.

V is TRBV4-3 and J is TRBJ1-6; D may be TRBD1 (5 bases). The CDR3 consists of 16 residues. The V end lost 0 bases, the J end lost 3 bases, and 9 bases lay between the germline ends. The V gene's germline CDR1 is LGHNA and CDR2 YSLEER. The CDR3 DNA reads TGCGCCAGCAGCCAAGATTATACAGGCTATAATTCACCCCTCCACTTT. Protein product: CASSQDYTGYNSPLHF.

The chain uses TRBV19 and TRBJ1-2; a possible D gene is TRBD1 (5 bases). This CDR3 spans 13 amino acids. From germline, CDR1 is LNHDA and CDR2 SQIVND (reference sequence). V was trimmed by 4 bases and J by 4 bases, leaving 10 bases between them. CDR3 nucleotide sequence: TGTGCCAGTAGTACCAGGGTCATCTATGGCTACACCTTC. As protein: CASSTRVIYGYTF.

The CDR3 nucleotides are TGTGCCACCAGCAGAGATCTTGTGAGGGCGGGGGGAAACACCATATATTTT. Its protein product is CATSRDLVRAGGNTIYF. The V call is TRBV15, the J call TRBJ1-3; no clear D. V lost 0 bases and J lost 4, with 16 bases in between. Germline V lookup: CDR1 LNHNV, CDR2 YYDKDF (reference sequence). The CDR3 is 17 residues long.

This chain links TRBV19 with TRBJ2-2; 9 bases agree with TRBD1. Germline V CDR1 and CDR2: LNHDA, SQIVND (reference sequence). J lost 8 bases, V lost 0 bases, and 13 bases had no gene match. CDR3 length: 18 amino acids. CDR3 in DNA: TGTGCCAGTAGTATAGATCGTAGACCTACAGGGGGCCGAGGGGAGCTGTTTTTT. It is translated as CASSIDRRPTGGRGELFF.

This clone was picked up a small number of times. This rearrangement joins TRBV6-2 or TRBV6-3 to TRBJ1-1; D unresolved. This CDR3 comprises 13 residues. V was shortened by 2 bases and J by 3 bases, with 7 bases between the two germline ends. The germline V gene has CDR1 MNHEY and CDR2 SVGEGT. CDR3 sequence reads: CASSYGRYTEAFF. The CDR3 coding sequence is TGTGCCAGCAGTTACGGTCGGTACACTGAAGCTTTCTTT.

The chain links TRBV5-6 to TRBJ2-7, with D maybe TRBD2 (6 bases). V was pared by 2 bases and J by 4 bases, with 13 bases between. CDR1 and CDR2 from the germline V gene are SGHDT and YYEEEE. The CDR3 contains 14 residues. CDR3 loop: CASSFSYREYEQYF. The CDR3 DNA sequence: TGTGCCAGCAGCTTTTCCTATCGGGAGTACGAGCAGTACTTC.

This sequence joins TRBV29-1 and TRBJ2-3; 7 positions agree with TRBD1. This CDR3 spans 14 amino acids. Germline CDR1 is SQVTM and CDR2 is ANQGSEA. Losses at the gene ends were 3 bases for V and 5 bases for J; bases not matched to a gene: 8. CDR3 loop: CSVEGTATLDTQYF. Here the CDR3 DNA reads TGCAGCGTTGAGGGGACAGCGACGTTAGATACGCAGTATTTT.

This chain links TRBV6-5 with TRBJ2-3; the D is unclear. The V end lost 7 bases, the J end lost 0 bases, and 8 bases lay between the germline ends. This CDR3 spans 13 amino acids. Germline V lookup: CDR1 MNHEY, CDR2 SVGAGI. The chain's CDR3 is CASKRSSTDTQYF. The CDR3 bases are TGTGCCAGCAAGCGCTCTAGCACAGATACGCAGTATTTT.

The V gene is TRBV18, the J gene TRBJ2-6, with 7 nucleotides matching TRBD1. Germline trimming cut 5 bases from V and 1 base from J; bases unmatched to any gene: 5. CDR1 and CDR2 (germline): KGHSH, LQKENI. The CDR3 sequence is 16 residues long. The CDR3 here is CASSNPTGSGANVLTF. The CDR3 DNA sequence: TGTGCCAGCTCAAACCCGACAGGGTCTGGGGCCAACGTCCTGACTTTC.

The rearrangement joins TRBV11-3 to TRBJ2-2; 8 nucleotides align to TRBD1. V lost 2 bases, J lost 5 bases, and 7 bases stayed unmatched. The CDR3 sequence is 16 residues long. The germline V gene has CDR1 SGHNT and CDR2 YENEEA. CDR3 sequence: CASSLRAGGGTGELFF. The CDR3 coding sequence is TGTGCCAGCAGCTTAAGAGCAGGGGGCGGAACCGGGGAGCTGTTTTTT.

CDR3: CASSPGTSGGEQFF. In DNA form, the CDR3 reads TGTGCCAGCAGCCCCGGGACTAGCGGGGGGGAGCAGTTCTTC. The J gene is TRBJ2-1, the V gene TRBV11-2; TRBD2 matches at 15 bases. The junction had 3 bases not matched to a gene; V was cut back by 5 bases and J by 10 bases. CDR1 and CDR2 from the germline V gene are SGHAT and FQNNGV. This CDR3 spans 14 amino acids.

J is TRBJ1-2 and V is TRBV20-1; TRBD1 matches at 10 bases. With 7 bases clipped from V and 14 bases from J, the junction kept 10 bases outside the gene matches. The CDR3 has 11 residues. Germline V gene lookup returns CDR1 DFQATT and CDR2 SNEGSKA (reference sequence). The CDR3 is CSEEGQGLDTF. The CDR3, as DNA: TGCAGTGAGGAGGGACAGGGGCTGGATACCTTC.

This sequence joins TRBV12-3 or TRBV12-4 and TRBJ1-5, with a weak D call TRBD1 (6 bases). CDR3 length: 13 amino acids. V gave up 6 bases and J gave up 4 bases, with 10 bases separating them. The CDR3 region has the DNA TGTGCCAGCAGCTCAACAGGGAATCAGCCCCAGCATTTT. Protein sequence: CASSSTGNQPQHF.

The chain links TRBV4-3 to TRBJ2-6; D not certain. The CDR3 covers 19 residues. With 4 bases removed from V and 0 bases from J, the gap between germline ends came to 19 bases. Looked up from germline, CDR1 is LGHNA and CDR2 is YSLEER. The CDR3 DNA reads as TGCGCCAGCAGCCCCCGGGTCAAGATCCCGTTCTCTGGGGCCAACGTCCTGACTTTC. Translation: CASSPRVKIPFSGANVLTF.

The genes are TRBV5-6 and TRBJ2-1, with a possible D match to TRBD1 (5 bases). The CDR3 sequence is 14 residues long. V lost 4 bases and J lost 5, with 13 bases in between. The germline V gene encodes CDR1 SGHDT and CDR2 YYEEEE. CDR3 residues: CASSPRPDNNEQFF. CDR3 nucleotide sequence: TGTGCCAGCAGCCCCCGGCCGGACAACAATGAGCAGTTCTTC.

This clone was seen more than once but under ten times. The chain recombines TRBV5-5 with TRBJ2-7; D unclear. The CDR3 sequence is 16 residues long. Germline V gene lookup returns CDR1 SGHKS and CDR2 YYEKEE (reference sequence). V lost 2 bases to trimming and J lost 0 bases, with 15 bases between them. The CDR3 loop reads CASSFGSNWASYEQYF. DNA for the CDR3: TGTGCCAGCAGCTTCGGATCAAATTGGGCCTCCTACGAGCAGTACTTC.